Below, 32 T cell receptor beta chains from the same sample are listed, as sequenced in a study of shared T cell receptors in the human thymus. The method was immunoSEQ multiplex PCR; TCRdb's version includes in-frame clones alone and lacks a portion of them. Of hundreds of thousands of clones listed, over 75% are singletons. These sequences were also reported in another study, on human thymus T cells.

Specimen: thymocytes. The receptors stem from a girl under two years old with a congenital heart defect.

This rearrangement joins TRBV5-6 to TRBJ2-7; D call uncertain. The germline V gene has CDR1 SGHDT and CDR2 YYEEEE. The CDR3 extends over 16 amino acids. The ends were cut back, 0 bases at V and 0 bases at J, with 13 bases in the middle. This CDR3 is CASSLAVQVSSYEQYF. The CDR3 DNA reads as TGTGCCAGCAGCTTGGCTGTCCAGGTCAGCTCCTACGAGCAGTACTTC.

V gene TRBV12-5 combines with J gene TRBJ2-2; 10 bases agree with TRBD1. Germline CDR1 reads LGHNT; CDR2 reads FRNRAP. This CDR3 is 19 amino acids long. The trim removed 6 bases at V and 4 bases at J, leaving 17 bases unmatched. CDR3 bases: TGTGCTAGTGGCTGGCTCGAATCCCCGGGACAGGGGCTCACCGGGGAGCTGTTTTTT. Translated: CASGWLESPGQGLTGELFF.

CDR3 sequence reads: CASARLGGGAGAQYF. The DNA for the CDR3 is TGTGCCAGCGCTAGGCTGGGCGGGGGGGCAGGGGCGCAGTATTTT. This chain connects TRBV6-5 to TRBJ2-3; 9 bases match TRBD2. Per germline, CDR1 MNHEY and CDR2 SVGAGI. V dropped 8 bases and J dropped 10; count of bases not matched to a gene: 16. This CDR3 contains 15 residues.

J is TRBJ2-7 and V is TRBV2, with TRBD1 identical over 8 bases. CDR1 is SNHLY, CDR2 FYNNEI, per germline. V shed 7 bases and J 4 bases; nucleotides not matched to a gene: 9. This CDR3 is 14 amino acids long. CDR3 protein: CASMRQGLDYEQYF. DNA for the CDR3: TGTGCCAGCATGAGACAGGGGCTGGATTACGAGCAGTACTTC. Full variable domain (rest looked up from reference TRBV2 and TRBJ2-7): EPEVTQTPSHQVTQMGQEVILRCVPISNHLYFYWYRQILGQKVEFLVSFYNNEISEKSEIFDDQFSVERPDGSNFTLKIRSTKLEDSAMYFCASMRQGLDYEQYFGPGTRLTVT.

The chain is built from TRBV2 and TRBJ1-2, with a tentative D call TRBD1 (6 bases). The CDR3 is made up of 13 amino acids. In germline, CDR1 is SNHLY, CDR2 FYNNEI. Trimming cost V 5 bases and J 5 bases, with 12 bases left between them. This CDR3 is CASSREDSYGYTF. The CDR3 DNA reads TGTGCCAGCAGTCGAGAGGACAGTTATGGCTACACCTTC.

The gene calls are TRBV29-1 and TRBJ2-1, with D possibly TRBD2 on 5 matching bases. Trimming took 7 bases from V and 9 from J, leaving 19 bases between them. The germline gives CDR1 SQVTM, CDR2 ANQGSEA. The CDR3 runs 13 residues. In DNA, the CDR3 is TGCAGCGGCTACGGGGAAGGAAGGAGTGAGCAGTTCTTC. As protein: CSGYGEGRSEQFF.

V usage is TRBV5-1 and J usage is TRBJ1-1; D remains unclear. This CDR3 contains 15 residues. CDR1 and CDR2 from the germline V gene are SGHRS and YFSETQ. The ends were cut back, 0 bases at V and 0 bases at J, with 9 bases in the middle. The chain's CDR3 is CASSLAAGMNTEAFF. The CDR3 nucleotides read TGCGCCAGCAGCTTGGCGGCAGGCATGAACACTGAAGCTTTCTTT.

This clone was recorded once. The V gene is TRBV5-6, the J gene TRBJ2-7; D remains unclear. Germline assignment: CDR1 SGHDT and CDR2 YYEEEE. Trimming stripped 4 bases from V and 3 bases from J, with 23 bases between. The CDR3 is 17 residues long. CDR3 protein: CASSGVGDSEAYYEQYF. The CDR3 DNA follows: TGTGCCAGCAGCGGAGTAGGTGACTCAGAGGCCTACTACGAGCAGTACTTC.

CDR3 nucleotide sequence: TGTGCCAGCAGCGCCAAACAGGGCTACACCTTC. Translated, it gives CASSAKQGYTF. V gene TRBV9 combines with J gene TRBJ1-2; D is uncertain. The length of the CDR3 is 11 residues. With 3 bases removed from V and 8 bases from J, the gap between germline ends came to 8 bases. Germline CDR1 and CDR2: SGDLS and YYNGEE.

The rearrangement links TRBV6-1 to TRBJ2-7, with 8 bases matching TRBD1. Germline CDR1 and CDR2: MNHNS and SASEGT. This CDR3 contains 13 residues. The V gene end was trimmed by 5 bases and the J gene end by 1 base; junction bases not matched to a gene: 1. The CDR3 sequence: CASSRQGSYEQYF. The CDR3 DNA follows: TGTGCCAGCAGTAGACAGGGGTCCTACGAGCAGTACTTC.

The rearrangement links TRBV6-5 to TRBJ1-2; a possible D gene is TRBD1 (5 bases). Trimming stripped 5 bases from V and 6 bases from J, with 19 bases between. The germline V gene encodes CDR1 MNHEY and CDR2 SVGAGI. The CDR3 runs to 15 residues. As DNA, the CDR3 is TGTGCCAGCAGTAGCCCCCCGGGGGATTCTAATGGCTACACCTTC. Its protein product is CASSSPPGDSNGYTF.

The rearrangement uses TRBV7-2 and TRBJ2-1; unclear D gene. Germline CDR1 is SGHTA and CDR2 is FQGNSA. Between the trimmed V and J ends, which lost 1 base and 3 bases, there was a span of 10 bases. CDR3 length: 15 residues. In DNA, the CDR3 is TGTGCCAGCAGCTTAGGAGCTAACCTCTACAATGAGCAGTTCTTC. Its translation is CASSLGANLYNEQFF.

This chain uses TRBV2 with TRBJ1-1, with no clear D. Trimming took 10 bases from V and 7 from J, leaving 7 bases between them. Looked up from germline, CDR1 is SNHLY and CDR2 is FYNNEI. The CDR3 has 9 residues. The CDR3 reads CANTSEAFF. CDR3 nucleotides: TGTGCCAACACAAGTGAAGCTTTCTTT.

The rearrangement links TRBV6-1 to TRBJ1-1; 8 bases are shared with TRBD1. CDR1 and CDR2 from the germline V gene are MNHNS and SASEGT. CDR3 length: 15 amino acids. V was clipped by 4 bases and J by 4 bases; unmatched bases: 8. CDR3 coding DNA: TGTGCCAGCAGTGCGGACAGGGCCTGGGGCACTGAAGCTTTCTTT. Protein: CASSADRAWGTEAFF.

V and J are TRBV7-2 and TRBJ2-7, with D perhaps matching TRBD1 (5 bases). Between the trimmed V and J ends, which lost 5 bases and 3 bases, there was a span of 20 bases. The CDR3 consists of 16 residues. Germline V CDR1 and CDR2: SGHTA, FQGNSA. The CDR3 DNA is TGTGCCAGCAGCCCCCCCATCCAGCAGGGCGTCTACGAGCAGTACTTC. Its translation is CASSPPIQQGVYEQYF.

The J gene is TRBJ2-1, the V gene TRBV6-5, with TRBD1 matching over 7 bases. The V gene end was trimmed by 6 bases and the J gene end by 14 bases; junction bases not matched to a gene: 7. The CDR3 has 11 amino acids. The germline V gene encodes CDR1 MNHEY and CDR2 SVGAGI. CDR3 loop: CASSTGTVEFF. In DNA, the CDR3 is TGTGCCAGCAGCACCGGGACAGTGGAGTTCTTC.

The V and J genes are TRBV5-1 and TRBJ2-1; TRBD1 matches 11 bases. CDR1 and CDR2 from the germline V gene are SGHRS and YFSETQ. V gave up 3 bases and J gave up 5 bases; unmatched junction bases: 13. The CDR3 length is 18 residues. The CDR3 coding sequence is TGCGCCAGCAGCTCCGACCGGTCCGGGACAGGGGGTGACAATGAGCAGTTCTTC. This codes for CASSSDRSGTGGDNEQFF.

V usage is TRBV4-2 and J usage is TRBJ1-4, with a weak D call TRBD1 (6 bases). V was cut by 4 bases and J by 1 base, with 10 bases left in between. CDR1 LGHNA and CDR2 YNFKEQ come from the germline V gene. The CDR3 totals 15 residues. The chain's CDR3 is CASSPRQETNEKLFF. CDR3 coding DNA: TGTGCCAGCAGCCCACGACAGGAAACTAATGAAAAACTGTTTTTT.

This chain links TRBV28 with TRBJ1-1; D is ambiguous. V was clipped by 5 bases and J by 0 bases, with 10 bases between them. The CDR3 is made up of 14 amino acids. The V gene's germline CDR1 is MDHEN and CDR2 SYDVKM. The CDR3 sequence: CASSQLALNTEAFF. The DNA of the CDR3 is TGTGCCAGCAGTCAACTCGCTTTGAACACTGAAGCTTTCTTT.

This chain uses TRBV19 with TRBJ1-2; D ambiguous. CDR3 length: 13 amino acids. Germline CDR1 is LNHDA and CDR2 is SQIVND (reference sequence). V lost 8 bases and J 2 bases, leaving 12 bases between the germline ends. CDR3 DNA sequence: TGTGCCAGTGTTGGAACCAGGAACTATGGCTACACCTTC. This codes for CASVGTRNYGYTF.

The rearrangement links TRBV6-6 to TRBJ2-3, with D possibly being TRBD1 (6 bases). CDR3 length equals 16 residues. CDR1 MNHNY and CDR2 SVGAGI come from the germline V gene (reference sequence). With 2 bases removed from V and 2 bases from J, the gap between germline ends came to 14 bases. The CDR3 region is CASSYPRGTSTDTQYF. The CDR3 DNA reads as TGTGCCAGCAGTTACCCCAGGGGTACTTCCACAGATACGCAGTATTTT.

This rearrangement joins TRBV6-5 to TRBJ2-5, with D perhaps matching TRBD1 (5 bases). Germline assignment: CDR1 MNHEY and CDR2 SVGAGI. The CDR3 has 15 amino acids. The V gene lost 6 bases and the J gene lost 2 bases, with 16 bases spanning the gap. The CDR3 DNA reads TGTGCCAGCAGCTCCCACGGACACCTTCAAGAGACCCAGTACTTC. Amino acids: CASSSHGHLQETQYF.

In DNA, the CDR3 is TGTGCCAGCAGCTTGGACCCCGGGGGCAGGGGGTACGAGCAGTACTTC. It encodes CASSLDPGGRGYEQYF. This chain connects TRBV7-9 to TRBJ2-7; TRBD1 might be the D (7 bases). CDR1 and CDR2 from the germline V gene are SEHNR and FQNEAQ (reference sequence). The V end lost 3 bases, the J end lost 4 bases, and 19 bases lay between the germline ends. CDR3 length: 16 amino acids.

The V call is TRBV5-5, the J call TRBJ2-7; 7 nucleotides line up with TRBD1. The germline CDR1 and CDR2 sequences are SGHKS and YYEKEE (reference sequence). CDR3 length equals 15 residues. V lost 5 bases to trimming and J lost 6 bases; unmatched junction nucleotides: 14. The CDR3 loop is CASRHRDSTSSEQYF. CDR3 bases: TGTGCCAGCAGACACCGGGACAGCACGTCTTCCGAGCAGTACTTC.

This clone appeared a single time. CDR3 loop: CASSRAWILQGAEAFF. Written as DNA, the CDR3 is TGCGCCAGCAGCCGGGCTTGGATCCTACAGGGCGCTGAAGCTTTCTTT. The J gene is TRBJ1-1, the V gene TRBV4-1, with D possibly TRBD1 on 6 matching bases. The ends were cut back, 4 bases at V and 6 bases at J, with 21 bases in the middle. CDR1 is MGHRA, CDR2 YSYEKL, per germline. CDR3 length: 16 residues.

This chain connects TRBV15 to TRBJ2-1; no clear D gene. The CDR3 covers 17 residues. From germline, CDR1 is LNHNV and CDR2 YYDKDF (reference sequence). Trimming removed 1 base at V and 0 bases at J, with 13 bases between. CDR3: CATSRVHLVFSYNEQFF. The CDR3 coding sequence is TGTGCCACCAGCAGAGTTCACCTAGTGTTCTCCTACAATGAGCAGTTCTTC.

The chain has TRBV27 and TRBJ1-2; a possible D gene is TRBD1 (6 bases). Germline-derived CDR1 and CDR2 are MNHEY and SMNVEV (reference sequence). V lost 3 bases, J lost 0 bases, and 11 bases lay in between. The CDR3 runs to 15 residues. In DNA, the CDR3 is TGTGCCAGCAGTTTCGCAGGGGAGACTAACTATGGCTACACCTTC. It translates to CASSFAGETNYGYTF.

The V and J genes are TRBV5-5 and TRBJ1-6; D gene ambiguous. Trimming cost V 0 bases and J 0 bases, with 13 bases left between them. CDR3 length: 18 amino acids. The V gene's germline CDR1 is SGHKS and CDR2 YYEKEE (reference sequence). The CDR3 nucleotides read TGTGCCAGCAGCTTGGGGCCAGTCACCTTCTCCTATAATTCACCCCTCCACTTT. Its translation: CASSLGPVTFSYNSPLHF. The full variable domain, completed using reference TRBV5-5 and TRBJ1-6, is DAGVTQSPTHLIKTRGQQVTLRCSPISGHKSVSWYQQVLGQGPQFIFQYYEKEERGRGNFPDRFSARQFPNYSSELNVNALLLGDSALYLCASSLGPVTFSYNSPLHFGNGTRLTVT.

The CDR3: CASSVGQFSYNEQFF. The CDR3 DNA follows: TGTGCCAGCAGCGTAGGCCAGTTCTCCTACAATGAGCAGTTCTTC. The chain is built from TRBV9 and TRBJ2-1; D unclear. CDR1 and CDR2 from the germline V gene are SGDLS and YYNGEE. V lost 0 bases and J 0 bases, leaving 7 bases between the germline ends. CDR3 length equals 15 residues.

Here the CDR3 reads CASSRGSGGAQGADTQYF. The CDR3 bases are TGCGCCAGCAGCCGGGGTAGCGGGGGGGCTCAGGGGGCAGATACGCAGTATTTT. The chain recombines TRBV4-1 with TRBJ2-3; TRBD2 aligns across 11 bases. Per the germline V gene, CDR1 is MGHRA and CDR2 is YSYEKL. CDR3 length: 18 residues. Trimming at V came to 4 bases and at J to 4 bases, leaving 13 bases not matched to a gene.

This chain joins TRBV5-1 and TRBJ2-7, with 9 positions matching TRBD1. Looked up from germline, CDR1 is SGHRS and CDR2 is YFSETQ. Trimming took 2 bases from V and 2 from J; bases not matched to a gene: 8. This CDR3 is 16 amino acids long. CDR3 in amino acids: CASSFVEGTGPYEQYF. Written as DNA, the CDR3 is TGCGCCAGCAGCTTTGTGGAGGGGACAGGGCCCTACGAGCAGTACTTC.

The chain is built from TRBV6-1 and TRBJ1-2; D possibly corresponds to TRBD1 (6 bases). Trimming took 6 bases from V and 3 from J, leaving 20 bases between them. CDR3 length: 16 amino acids. CDR1 is MNHNS, CDR2 SASEGT, per germline. CDR3 loop: CASRERSKTGDYGYTF. DNA for the CDR3: TGTGCCAGCAGGGAACGATCGAAGACAGGCGACTATGGCTACACCTTC.